This T cell receptor (beta chain) was captured in a study of blood T cell repertoires in COVID-19. Cohorts were assigned according to the clinical history that participants reported. CDR1 and CDR2 (germline): MNHEY, SVGAGI. The J segment lost 4 bases and the V segment lost 2 bases, leaving 5 bases of the junction unmatched. The CDR3 is 15 residues long. This table comes from immunoSEQ multiplex PCR, and its TCRdb copy is limited to in-frame clones, with some not included. The sample records over 250,000 clones, over 85% being singletons. This clone has a handful of counts. The V gene is TRBV6-5, the J gene TRBJ2-1; 7 bases agree with TRBD1. The receptor was derived from a man in his 60s who had recovered from COVID-19. Sequenced material: PBMCs or T cells enriched from blood (not recorded which). The CDR3 DNA reads TGTGCCAGCAGTTACACCGGGACAGTATACAATGAGCAGTTCTTC. This translates into CASSYTGTVYNEQFF.